This T cell receptor beta chain is drawn from a study of early T cells in non-severe SARS-CoV-2 infection. Looking at the study overall: The authors sequenced bulk RNA from unsorted whole blood, leaving chains unpaired.

This clonotype has a handful of counts. MiXCR was run by TCRdb on the 5' RACE reads, yielding one entry per CDR3 protein. The table includes about 110,000 distinct CDR3 sequences, around 12% detected once. Germline V gene data show CDR1 as LGHDT and CDR2 as YNNKEL (reference sequence). The CDR3 runs 18 residues. V lost 1 base, J lost 1 base, and 11 bases stayed unmatched. The chain employs TRBV3-1 and TRBJ2-3; 7 bases fit TRBD2. This TCR derives from an adult who was a healthcare worker with PCR-confirmed SARS-CoV-2 infection or an uninfected control (not recorded which). The sample consisted of whole blood, taken at baseline. The CDR3 reads CASSQAGISGLGTDTQYF. The CDR3 DNA reads TGTGCCAGCAGCCAAGCCGGGATTAGCGGGCTCGGCACAGATACGCAGTATTTT.